This T cell receptor beta chain was profiled in a study of OX40 agonist ivuxolimab in advanced cancers. Study at large: The dose-escalation group included hepatocellular carcinoma, melanoma, renal cell carcinoma and head and neck cancer. Partial responses were seen in three patients, one with hepatocellular carcinoma and two with cutaneous melanoma.

Comment on this clone: Its antigen is not identified.

Measured with immunoSEQ multiplex PCR; TCRdb has only the in-frame clones, and not every one. The sample comprises 25,000 to 35,000 clones, almost 85% of which are singletons, and roughly a sixth rests with the top ten. Study conclusions and caveats: On average, CD8+ T cells showed a greater number of expanded clones than CD4+.

V lost 5 bases, J lost 14 bases, and 10 bases stayed unmatched. The CDR3 is 14 amino acids. Germline assignment: CDR1 SEHNR and CDR2 FQNEAQ (reference sequence). This sample comprised CD4+ or CD8+ T cells sorted from blood, obtained in a trial of the OX40 agonist ivuxolimab. The receptor comes from an adult with an advanced solid tumor such as melanoma, head and neck, liver or kidney cancer. V is TRBV7-9 and J is TRBJ2-3; 13 nucleotides agree with TRBD2. The CDR3 region is CASSAGLAGYSRYF. In nucleotides, the CDR3 is TGTGCCAGCAGCGCGGGACTAGCGGGATACTCTCGGTATTTT.